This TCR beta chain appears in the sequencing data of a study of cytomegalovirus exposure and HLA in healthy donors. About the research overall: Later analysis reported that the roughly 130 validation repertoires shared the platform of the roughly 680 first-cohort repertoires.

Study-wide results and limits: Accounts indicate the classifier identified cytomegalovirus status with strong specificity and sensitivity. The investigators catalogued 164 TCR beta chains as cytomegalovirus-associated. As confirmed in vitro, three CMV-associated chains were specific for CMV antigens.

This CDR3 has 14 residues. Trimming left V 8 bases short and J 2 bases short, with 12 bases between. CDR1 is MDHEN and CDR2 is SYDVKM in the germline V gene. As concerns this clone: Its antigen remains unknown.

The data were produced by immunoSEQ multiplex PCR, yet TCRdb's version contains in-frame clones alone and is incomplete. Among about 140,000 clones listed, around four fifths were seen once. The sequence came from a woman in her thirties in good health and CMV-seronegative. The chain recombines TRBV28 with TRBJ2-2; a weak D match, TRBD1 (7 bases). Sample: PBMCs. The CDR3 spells CASGGGLNTGELFF. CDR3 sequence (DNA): TGTGCCAGCGGAGGGGGCCTAAACACCGGGGAGCTGTTTTTT.